This T cell receptor (beta chain) was obtained from a study of cytomegalovirus exposure and HLA in healthy donors. Unmatched junction bases numbered 5, after V lost 5 bases and J lost 6 bases. This CDR3 has 14 residues. The germline CDR1 and CDR2 sequences are SGHTA and FQGNSA. Measured with immunoSEQ multiplex PCR; TCRdb has only the in-frame clones, and not every one. This sample has some 120,000 clones, with over 85% found just once. What was sequenced was PBMCs. The clonotype was recovered from a man between 25 and 39 years old in good health and CMV-seronegative. The chain uses TRBV7-2 and TRBJ2-2; 8 bases line up with TRBD1. CDR3 amino acids: CASSIDRGSGELFF. DNA for the CDR3: TGTGCCAGCAGCATCGACAGGGGATCCGGGGAGCTGTTTTTT.